A selection of T cell receptor beta chains follows, all from one sample in a study of T cells after yellow fever vaccination. TCRdb ran MiXCR on the 5' RACE reads and lists one entry per CDR3 protein. The sample lists 200,000 to 300,000 distinct CDR3 sequences; approximately 3.6% were seen once. The sequencing used PBMCs, collected 15 days after the yellow fever booster vaccination. These receptors originate from a man aged 18 to 29 who received the YFV17D yellow fever vaccine. The CDR3 runs from the conserved cysteine through the conserved F or W. Fields, in order: D gene, J gene, clone size, V gene, CDR3 DNA, CDR3 protein. The D gene is left open where the match is weak. Where a row states a size, it is once, few, many or the class of an expanded clone; other rows omit it.

>TRBD1|TRBJ1-6|many|TRBV6-6
TGTGCCAGCAGTCAAGACAGGGGAATCAATTCACCCCTCCACTTT
CASSQDRGINSPLHF
>.|TRBJ2-1|many|TRBV18
TGTGCCAGCTCCGGGACCCTAGGGATCAATGAGCAGTTCTTC
CASSGTLGINEQFF
>.|TRBJ2-1|many|TRBV10-2
TGCGCCAGCAGTGAGCCGAAGTTGATATTTTTATACAATGAGCAGTTCTTC
CASSEPKLIFLYNEQFF
>.|TRBJ1-2|.|TRBV19
TGTGCCAGTAGTATCCGACCCTATCAAATCCCCTATGGCTACACCTTC
CASSIRPYQIPYGYTF
>.|TRBJ1-1|.|TRBV6-5
TGTGCCAGCAGTTCCACCCCCGGGGTGGCTTTCTTT
CASSSTPGVAFF
>.|TRBJ2-1|many|TRBV5-1
TGCGCCAGCAGCTTGAGGGGGGTTTCCTACAATGAGCAGTTCTTC
CASSLRGVSYNEQFF
>.|TRBJ2-3|many|TRBV11-2
TGTGCCAGCAGCCCCCTTCGGGGAGGTACGCAGTATTTT
CASSPLRGGTQYF
>.|TRBJ1-1|.|TRBV5-6
TGTGCCAGCAGCTTGAGTGAAATGAACACTGAAGCTTTCTTT
CASSLSEMNTEAFF
>.|TRBJ2-1|many|TRBV7-9
TGTGCCAGCAGCCCGTTTTACCCGGTAAGAGGGCAGTTCTTC
CASSPFYPVRGQFF
>.|TRBJ2-5|many|TRBV14
TGTGCCAGCAGCCAAGAAGTAATATCGGGAGAGACCCAGTACTTC
CASSQEVISGETQYF
>.|TRBJ2-3|.|TRBV3-1
TGTGCCAGCAGCTCGTGGGGGACCACCACAGATACGCAGTATTTT
CASSSWGTTTDTQYF
>TRBD1|TRBJ2-7|many|TRBV3-1
TGTGCCAGCAGCCAAACAGGGGTCCACGAGCAGTACTTC
CASSQTGVHEQYF
>TRBD1|TRBJ1-5|many|TRBV12-3/TRBV12-4
TGTGCCAGCAGTTTGACGACAGGGGGTACAAGCAATCAGCCCCAGCATTTT
CASSLTTGGTSNQPQHF
>.|TRBJ1-6|many|TRBV24-1
TGTGCCACCAGTGATCCGGGTGTAGGTTCACCCCTCCACTTT
CATSDPGVGSPLHF
>.|TRBJ1-5|many|TRBV28
TGTGCCAGCAGTTTGCCCGGGGGTTTCGTCCAGCCCCAGCATTTT
CASSLPGGFVQPQHF
>.|TRBJ2-1|many|TRBV5-1
TGCGCCAGCGGCTTACAGGGTAGGAATGAGCAGTTCTTC
CASGLQGRNEQFF
>.|TRBJ2-1|many|TRBV5-1
TGCGCCAGCAGCTTGTCGGGTCGCGGGTCCTACAATGAGCAGTTCTTC
CASSLSGRGSYNEQFF
>.|TRBJ1-6|many|TRBV15
TGTGCCACCAGCAGAGAGGGACCCTATTCACCCCTCCACTTT
CATSREGPYSPLHF
>.|TRBJ1-2|many|TRBV7-8
TGTGCCAGCAGCCTCTCCATTACTAACTATGGCTACACCTTC
CASSLSITNYGYTF
>TRBD2|TRBJ2-3|many|TRBV20-1
TGCAGTGCACCTGACGGGAGGTTAGCTACAGATACGCAGTATTTT
CSAPDGRLATDTQYF
>.|TRBJ1-1|many|TRBV20-1
TGCAGTGCAACCGGCAGGGCCTACTCATCCTCTTTCTTT
CSATGRAYSSSFF
>.|TRBJ1-2|many|TRBV28
TGTGCCAGCAGTTTTGGACAGCGACCCCACTATGGCTACACCTTC
CASSFGQRPHYGYTF
>.|TRBJ1-2|many|TRBV7-2
TGTGCCAGCAGCTCACAGCTCTATGGCTACACCTTC
CASSSQLYGYTF
>.|TRBJ2-2|many|TRBV5-1
TGCGCCAGCAGCTTGCAATCTGGGGGAGCCGGGGAGCTGTTTTTT
CASSLQSGGAGELFF
>.|TRBJ1-1|few|TRBV21-1
TGTGCCAGCAGCACGAGTACAGCGCCCGACACGGGTTACACTGAAGCTTTCTTT
CASSTSTAPDTGYTEAFF
>.|TRBJ1-5|many|TRBV7-6
TGTGCCAGCAAATTGGGGGATGAACAGCCCCAGCATTTT
CASKLGDEQPQHF
>.|TRBJ2-3|few|TRBV19
TGTGCCAGTAGTACCACCGAGCGGCTCACAGATACGCAGTATTTT
CASSTTERLTDTQYF
>TRBD1|TRBJ1-5|many|TRBV10-3
TGTGCCATCAGTGGACAGGGCTATCAGCCCCAGCATTTT
CAISGQGYQPQHF
>.|TRBJ2-7|many|TRBV25-1
TGTGCCAGCAGCCTCGCCGGGGGCGAGCAGTACTTC
CASSLAGGEQYF
>.|TRBJ1-5|many|TRBV4-1
TGCGCCAGCAGCCAAGATGCAGGGCAACTGAGCAATCAGCCCCAGCATTTT
CASSQDAGQLSNQPQHF
>TRBD2|TRBJ2-3|many|TRBV5-1
TGCGCCAGCAGCCTCGGGACTAGCGGGAAGAGCACAGATACGCAGTATTTT
CASSLGTSGKSTDTQYF
>.|TRBJ2-1|many|TRBV10-1
TGCGCCAGCTCCAGGACAGTCGGGCGGGGGGAGCAGTTCTTC
CASSRTVGRGEQFF
>.|TRBJ2-3|many|TRBV20-1
TGCAGTGCTAGGTGGCAATGGACCACGCCGGGAGATACGCAGTATTTT
CSARWQWTTPGDTQYF
>.|TRBJ1-1|many|TRBV12-3/TRBV12-4
TGTGCCAGCAGTTTTGTTCAGGGTTACACTGAAGCTTTCTTT
CASSFVQGYTEAFF
>.|TRBJ2-7|many|TRBV11-2
TGTGCCAGCAGCCTCGAAGGGAGGAAAGAGCAGTACTTC
CASSLEGRKEQYF
>TRBD1|TRBJ1-4|many|TRBV4-2
TGTGCCAGCAGCCGGGAACAGGGGCCCCGTAATGAAAAACTGTTTTTT
CASSREQGPRNEKLFF
>.|TRBJ2-6|many|TRBV12-3/TRBV12-4
TGTGCCAGCAGTTTCCTCCCTGGACAGTCTGGGGCCAACGTCCTGACTTTC
CASSFLPGQSGANVLTF
>TRBD1|TRBJ1-2|many|TRBV27
TGTGCCAGCAGTTCCCCAGGGGGCTATGGCTACACCTTC
CASSSPGGYGYTF
>TRBD1|TRBJ2-3|many|TRBV7-8
TGTGCCAGCGCCCTATCCGGGACAGGCGTCTATCGCACAGATACGCAGTATTTT
CASALSGTGVYRTDTQYF
>.|TRBJ2-3|many|TRBV7-2
TGTGCCAGCAGCTTACGGGCTAGGACAGATACGCAGTATTTT
CASSLRARTDTQYF
>.|TRBJ1-5|many|TRBV12-3/TRBV12-4
TGTGCCAGCAGCCCGGGATCTCTTAGCAATCAGCCCCAGCATTTT
CASSPGSLSNQPQHF
>.|TRBJ2-7|few|TRBV30
TGTGCCTGGAACAGGGAGGGCGACGAGCAGTACTTC
CAWNREGDEQYF
>.|TRBJ2-5|many|TRBV3-1
TGTGCCAGCACACGACAGGCCGGAGAGACCCAGTACTTC
CASTRQAGETQYF
>TRBD1|TRBJ1-1|many|TRBV7-8
TGTGCCAGCAGCTCACCAGGGGGGGGGACAGCCCAATCTGAAGCTTTCTTT
CASSSPGGGTAQSEAFF
>.|TRBJ1-2|many|TRBV7-9
TGTGCCAGCAGCTCCGTAAGCAGACCTTATGGCTACACCTTC
CASSSVSRPYGYTF
>.|TRBJ1-2|many|TRBV5-6
TGTGCCAGCGCGAAAAACAGGGTTGATGGCTACACCTTC
CASAKNRVDGYTF
>.|TRBJ2-7|many|TRBV12-3/TRBV12-4
TGTGCCAGCAGTTGGGGCCAGACCTACGAGCAGTACTTC
CASSWGQTYEQYF
>.|TRBJ2-4|many|TRBV5-1
TGCGCCAGCAGCTTGGTTCGGGTCCAAGCCAAAAACATTCAGTACTTC
CASSLVRVQAKNIQYF
>.|TRBJ2-7|many|TRBV12-3/TRBV12-4
TGTGCCAGCAGCCCTAATTCGGCGGTCTCCTACGAGCAGTACTTC
CASSPNSAVSYEQYF
>TRBD1|TRBJ2-2|many|TRBV9
TGTGCCAGCAGCCCCCGTGGGGACAGCCAAACCGGGGAGCTGTTTTTT
CASSPRGDSQTGELFF
>.|TRBJ1-6|few|TRBV5-1
TGCGCCAGCAGCTTGGGGCACGATTCACCCCTCCACTTT
CASSLGHDSPLHF
>.|TRBJ2-5|many|TRBV2
TGTGCCAGCAGTCTTACCCTGAGCGCGGCTACCGAAGAGACCCAGTACTTC
CASSLTLSAATEETQYF
>.|TRBJ1-1|many|TRBV29-1
TGCAGCGTTGGCGACATGAACACTGAAGCTTTCTTT
CSVGDMNTEAFF
>.|TRBJ2-5|many|TRBV5-5
TGTGCCAGCAGGAAGTCTGCCTTTGCGGAGACCCAGTACTTC
CASRKSAFAETQYF
>TRBD1|TRBJ1-2|many|TRBV5-1
TGCGCCAGCAGCCCGGACAGGGCGACTAACTATGGCTACACCTTC
CASSPDRATNYGYTF
>TRBD2|TRBJ2-1|many|TRBV4-3
TGCGCCAGCAGCCAAGGTGGGGCGGCGGGGGACAATGAGCAGTTCTTC
CASSQGGAAGDNEQFF
>TRBD2|TRBJ2-1|.|TRBV6-2/TRBV6-3
TGTGCCAGCAGTTATGTGCCTAGCGGGGGGGGATACAATGAGCAGTTCTTC
CASSYVPSGGGYNEQFF
>.|TRBJ2-5|many|TRBV9
TGTGCCAGCAGCGTATGGGAGGGGGGTTCCCAAGAGACCCAGTACTTC
CASSVWEGGSQETQYF
>TRBD1|TRBJ2-3|many|TRBV10-1
TGCGCCAGCGCACGGGACAGAACAGATACGCAGTATTTT
CASARDRTDTQYF
>TRBD2|TRBJ2-5|many|TRBV12-3/TRBV12-4
TGTGCCAGCAGGGACCTAGCGGGGGGAGGGGAGACCCAGTACTTC
CASRDLAGGGETQYF